This T cell receptor beta chain was sequenced for a study of T-cell reconstitution after alpha-beta-depleted transplantation in children. The TCRbeta library was prepared with unique molecular identifiers. TCRdb reprocessed the PCR reads via MiXCR and lists one record per CDR3 protein. The table lists about 260,000 distinct CDR3 sequences, under 14% of them singletons. Trimming took off 4 bases at V and 1 base at J, with 11 bases between the two ends. CDR3 size: 14 residues. In germline, CDR1 is DFQATT, CDR2 SNEGSKA (reference sequence). Many counts were recorded for this clonotype. The sequence derives from a male patient between 2 and 10 years old who had a stem cell transplant for chronic granulomatous disease, so the T cells may come from the graft donor. J is TRBJ2-1 and V is TRBV20-1; the D is unclear. The sample here was peripheral blood, taken 180 days after TCRalphabeta/CD19-depleted stem cell transplant. CDR3 in amino acids: CSATGPLSYNEQFF. The CDR3 region has the DNA TGCAGTGCTACGGGTCCTCTATCCTACAATGAGCAGTTCTTC.